The 13 T cell receptor beta chains below were found in one sample sequenced in a study of blood T cell repertoires in COVID-19. Clones were read by immunoSEQ multiplex PCR, and TCRdb kept only the in-frame ones, dropping some. The repertoire holds more than 85,000 clones, with approximately 80% as singletons. Specimen: peripheral blood. The source is a man in his sixties or seventies with acute or convalescent COVID-19.

The chain has TRBV7-2 and TRBJ1-2, with D tentatively TRBD1 (5 bases). The germline V gene has CDR1 SGHTA and CDR2 FQGNSA. The CDR3 totals 14 residues. V shed 5 bases and J shed 0 bases, with 10 bases lying between them. The CDR3 sequence is CASSPREANYGYTF. In DNA, the CDR3 is TGTGCCAGCAGCCCCAGGGAAGCTAACTATGGCTACACCTTC.

Turning to this clone: Other nucleotide sequences in the sample specify the same CDR3. The CDR3: CASSQGQGGEKLFF. For the CDR3, the DNA is TGCGCCAGCAGCCAAGGACAGGGTGGTGAAAAACTGTTTTTT. The chain is built from TRBV4-1 and TRBJ1-4, with TRBD1 identical over 7 bases. Per the germline V gene, CDR1 is MGHRA and CDR2 is YSYEKL. This CDR3 comprises 14 residues. The junction had 3 bases not matched to a gene; V was cut back by 1 base and J by 7 bases.

This chain connects TRBV24-1 to TRBJ2-7, with TRBD2 matching over 9 bases. Germline values: CDR1 KGHDR, CDR2 SFDVKD. V was pared by 3 bases and J by 7 bases, with 9 bases of the junction left unmatched. The CDR3 sequence is 15 residues long. DNA for the CDR3: TGTGCCACCAGTGATGCCGCGGGCGGGAGGGGGGAGCAGTACTTC. Translation gives CATSDAAGGRGEQYF.

The gene calls are TRBV29-1 and TRBJ2-1; TRBD1 might be the D (6 bases). V lost 7 bases to trimming and J lost 6 bases, with 19 bases between them. The germline gives CDR1 SQVTM, CDR2 ANQGSEA. The CDR3 totals 14 residues. The CDR3 nucleotides are TGCAGCGCCCAACAGGGATTATCATCCAATGAGCAGTTCTTC. Amino acids: CSAQQGLSSNEQFF.

CDR3 sequence: CASSSTGTSNNEQFF. DNA of the CDR3: TGTGCCAGCAGCTCTACCGGGACTAGCAACAATGAGCAGTTCTTC. The chain has TRBV7-6 and TRBJ2-1; 9 bases fit TRBD2. Unmatched junction bases numbered 6, after V lost 4 bases and J lost 5 bases. Germline lookup yields CDR1 SGHVS and CDR2 FNYEAQ. CDR3 length: 15 amino acids.

The chain couples TRBV5-1 to TRBJ2-3; tentative D call: TRBD1 (5 bases). Germline V CDR1 and CDR2: SGHRS, YFSETQ. This CDR3 is built from 14 residues. Trimming took off 1 base at V and 2 bases at J, with 8 bases between the two ends. Written as DNA, the CDR3 is TGCGCCAGCAGCTTGAGCAGGGACACAGATACGCAGTATTTT. It encodes CASSLSRDTDTQYF.

The V gene is TRBV21-1, the J gene TRBJ2-7; the DNA was not compared with TRBD2, the D call given in the table. TRBV21-1 is a pseudogene. The length of the CDR3 is 13 residues. The CDR3 DNA follows: TGTGCCAGCAGCCTTGAGAACTCCTACGAGCAGTACTTC. Protein product: CASSLENSYEQYF.

CDR3 protein: CAWAVQNNSPLHF. CDR3 DNA: TGTGCCTGGGCGGTGCAAAATAATTCACCCCTCCACTTT. The V gene is TRBV30, the J gene TRBJ1-6; D call uncertain. The germline V gene has CDR1 GTSNPN and CDR2 SVGIG (reference sequence). The CDR3 loop spans 13 amino acids. Between the trimmed V and J ends, which lost 5 bases and 5 bases, there was a span of 10 bases.

The chain links TRBV28 to TRBJ2-7; maybe TRBD1 (5 bases). CDR3 length: 13 residues. Per the germline V gene, CDR1 is MDHEN and CDR2 is SYDVKM. V lost 2 bases and J lost 1, with 6 bases in between. Written as DNA, the CDR3 is TGTGCCAGCAGTTTAGACAGTTCCTACGAGCAGTACTTC. It yields the protein CASSLDSSYEQYF. Looking up the rest from reference TRBV28 and TRBJ2-7 gives the full variable domain: DVKVTQSSRYLVKRTGEKVFLECVQDMDHENMFWYRQDPGLGLRLIYFSYDVKMKEKGDIPEGYSVSREKKERFSLILESASTNQTSMYLCASSLDSSYEQYFGPGTRLTVT.

V gene TRBV6-5 combines with J gene TRBJ2-3; 9 positions agree with TRBD1. In germline, CDR1 is MNHEY, CDR2 SVGAGI. The J segment lost 3 bases and the V segment lost 6 bases, leaving 4 bases of the junction unmatched. The CDR3 loop spans 14 amino acids. The CDR3 protein is CASRTGGSTDTQYF. The CDR3 DNA reads TGTGCCAGCAGGACAGGGGGGTCGACAGATACGCAGTATTTT.

This rearrangement joins TRBV7-2 to TRBJ2-6; 8 bases fit TRBD1. Trimming at V came to 4 bases and at J to 4 bases, leaving 6 bases not matched to a gene. Germline values: CDR1 SGHTA, CDR2 FQGNSA. CDR3 length: 16 residues. The CDR3 protein is CASSSRQGSGANVLTF. The CDR3 bases are TGTGCCAGCAGCTCCCGACAGGGGTCCGGGGCCAACGTCCTGACTTTC.

The chain uses TRBV10-3 and TRBJ1-2, with TRBD1 matching 7 bases. Germline CDR1 reads ENHRY; CDR2 reads SYGVKD. The CDR3 extends over 15 amino acids. V lost 2 bases, J lost 6 bases, and 9 bases stayed unmatched. CDR3 loop: CAISEGDSPIHGYTF. The CDR3 nucleotides read TGTGCCATCAGTGAGGGGGACAGCCCGATACATGGCTACACCTTC.

V usage is TRBV5-1 and J usage is TRBJ2-1; 10 bases are shared with TRBD2. Germline CDR1 and CDR2: SGHRS and YFSETQ. This CDR3 has 16 residues. V lost 3 bases, J lost 9 bases, and 12 bases stayed unmatched. The CDR3 loop reads CASSSQAGGSVTEQFF. The DNA for the CDR3 is TGCGCCAGCAGCTCCCAAGCGGGGGGGTCGGTGACTGAGCAGTTCTTC.